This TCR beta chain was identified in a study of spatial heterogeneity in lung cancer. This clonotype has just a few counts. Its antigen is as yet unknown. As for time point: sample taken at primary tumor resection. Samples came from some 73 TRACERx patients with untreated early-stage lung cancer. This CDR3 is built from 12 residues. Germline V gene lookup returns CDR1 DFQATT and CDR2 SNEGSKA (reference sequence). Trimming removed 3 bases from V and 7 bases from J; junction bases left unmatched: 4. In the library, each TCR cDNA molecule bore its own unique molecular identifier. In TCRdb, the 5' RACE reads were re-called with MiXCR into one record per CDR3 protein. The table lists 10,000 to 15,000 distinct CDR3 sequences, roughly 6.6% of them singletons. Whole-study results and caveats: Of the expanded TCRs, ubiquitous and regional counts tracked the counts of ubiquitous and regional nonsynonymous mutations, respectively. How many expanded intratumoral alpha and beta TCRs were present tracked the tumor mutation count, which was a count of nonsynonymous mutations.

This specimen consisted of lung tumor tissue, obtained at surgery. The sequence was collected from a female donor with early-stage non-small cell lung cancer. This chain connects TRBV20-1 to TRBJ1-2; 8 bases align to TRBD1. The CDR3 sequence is CSARRTGTGYTF. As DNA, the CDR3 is TGCAGTGCTAGGAGGACAGGGACTGGCTACACCTTC.